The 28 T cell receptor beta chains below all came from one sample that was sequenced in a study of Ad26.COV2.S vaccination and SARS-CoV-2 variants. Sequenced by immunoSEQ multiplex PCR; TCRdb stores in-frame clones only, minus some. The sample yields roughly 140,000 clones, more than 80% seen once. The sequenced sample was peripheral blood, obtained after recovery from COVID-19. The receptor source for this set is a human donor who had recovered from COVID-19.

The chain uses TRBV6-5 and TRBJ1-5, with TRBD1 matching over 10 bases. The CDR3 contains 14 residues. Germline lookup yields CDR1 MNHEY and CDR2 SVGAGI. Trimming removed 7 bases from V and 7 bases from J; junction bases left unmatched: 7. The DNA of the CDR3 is TGTGCCAGCAAGCCAGACAGGGGGCTGCAGCCCCAGCATTTT. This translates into CASKPDRGLQPQHF.

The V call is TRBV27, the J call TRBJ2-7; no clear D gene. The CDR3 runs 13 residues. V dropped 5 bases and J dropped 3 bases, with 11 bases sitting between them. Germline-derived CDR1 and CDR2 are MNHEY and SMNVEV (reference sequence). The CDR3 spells CASSRAGLYEQYF. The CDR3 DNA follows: TGTGCCAGCAGTCGCGCTGGGCTCTACGAGCAGTACTTC.

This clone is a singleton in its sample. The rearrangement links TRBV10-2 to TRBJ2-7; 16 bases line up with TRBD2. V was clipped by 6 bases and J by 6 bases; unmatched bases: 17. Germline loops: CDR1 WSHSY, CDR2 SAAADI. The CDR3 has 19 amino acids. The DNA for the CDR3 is TGCGCCAGCAGCCCCCAAGCCTCCGGGACTAGCGGGGGGGCCCGCGAGCAGTACTTC. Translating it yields CASSPQASGTSGGAREQYF.

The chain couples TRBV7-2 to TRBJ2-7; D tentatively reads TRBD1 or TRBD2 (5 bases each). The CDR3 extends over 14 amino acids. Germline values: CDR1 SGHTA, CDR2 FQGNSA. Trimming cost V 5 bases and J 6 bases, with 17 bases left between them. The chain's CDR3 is CASSPRDDWREQYF. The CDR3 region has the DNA TGTGCCAGCAGCCCTCGGGACGATTGGCGCGAGCAGTACTTC. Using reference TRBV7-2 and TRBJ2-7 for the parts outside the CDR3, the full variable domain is GAGVSQSPSNKVTEKGKDVELRCDPISGHTALYWYRQSLGQGLEFLIYFQGNSAPDKSGLPSDRFSAERTGGSVSTLTIQRTQQEDSAVYLCASSPRDDWREQYFGPGTRLTVT.

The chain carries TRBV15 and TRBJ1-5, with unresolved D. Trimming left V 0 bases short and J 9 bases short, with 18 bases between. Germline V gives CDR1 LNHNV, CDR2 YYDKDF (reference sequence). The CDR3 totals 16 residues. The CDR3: CATSRDRLGLGRPQHF. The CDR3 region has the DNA TGTGCCACCAGCAGAGATAGGTTAGGGTTGGGTCGGCCCCAGCATTTT.

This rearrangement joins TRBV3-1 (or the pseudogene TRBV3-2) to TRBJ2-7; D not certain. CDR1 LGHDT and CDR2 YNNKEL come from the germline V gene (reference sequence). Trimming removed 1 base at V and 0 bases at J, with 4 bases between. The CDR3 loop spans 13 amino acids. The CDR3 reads CASSQGISYEQYF. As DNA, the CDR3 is TGTGCCAGCAGCCAAGGCATCTCCTACGAGCAGTACTTC.

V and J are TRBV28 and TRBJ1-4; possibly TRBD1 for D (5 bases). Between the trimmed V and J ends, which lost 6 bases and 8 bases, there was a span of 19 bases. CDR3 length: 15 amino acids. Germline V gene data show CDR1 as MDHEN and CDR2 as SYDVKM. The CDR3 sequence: CASSDGAREGEKLFF. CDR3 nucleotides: TGTGCCAGCAGCGATGGGGCCCGAGAAGGAGAAAAACTGTTTTTT.

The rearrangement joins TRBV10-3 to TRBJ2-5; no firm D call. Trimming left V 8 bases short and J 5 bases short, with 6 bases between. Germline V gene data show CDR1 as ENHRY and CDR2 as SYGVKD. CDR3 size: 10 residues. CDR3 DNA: TGTGCCATCGGTTACGAGACCCAGTACTTC. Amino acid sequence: CAIGYETQYF.

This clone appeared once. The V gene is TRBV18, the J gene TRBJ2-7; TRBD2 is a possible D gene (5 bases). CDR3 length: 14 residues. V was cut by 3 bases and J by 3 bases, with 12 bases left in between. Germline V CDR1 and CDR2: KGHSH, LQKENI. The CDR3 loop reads CASSPTDGLYEQYF. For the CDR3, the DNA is TGTGCCAGCTCACCCACGGACGGACTCTACGAGCAGTACTTC.

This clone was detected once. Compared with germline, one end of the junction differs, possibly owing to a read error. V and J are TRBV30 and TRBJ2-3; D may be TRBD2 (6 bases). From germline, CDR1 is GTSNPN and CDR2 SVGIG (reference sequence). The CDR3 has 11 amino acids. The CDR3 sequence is CAWSGGGPSFF. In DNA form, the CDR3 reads TGTGCCTGGAGTGGGGGAGGACCCAGTTTTTTT.

The CDR3 protein is CASSPLQGARTGNTIYF. CDR3 nucleotide sequence: TGTGCCAGCTCACCACTCCAGGGGGCAAGGACTGGAAACACCATATATTTT. The chain carries TRBV18 and TRBJ1-3; 8 positions match TRBD1. The CDR3 contains 17 residues. CDR1 is KGHSH, CDR2 LQKENI, per germline. The junction had 7 bases not matched to a gene; V was cut back by 1 base and J by 2 bases.

This CDR3 is CASSDRGGGNQPQHF. The CDR3 DNA is TGTGCCAGTAGTGACAGGGGCGGTGGCAATCAGCCCCAGCATTTT. The chain combines TRBV19 with TRBJ1-5; 8 bases match TRBD1. Germline V gene data show CDR1 as LNHDA and CDR2 as SQIVND (reference sequence). After removal of 5 bases from V and 2 bases from J, the junction contained 5 bases not matched to a gene. The CDR3 contains 15 residues.

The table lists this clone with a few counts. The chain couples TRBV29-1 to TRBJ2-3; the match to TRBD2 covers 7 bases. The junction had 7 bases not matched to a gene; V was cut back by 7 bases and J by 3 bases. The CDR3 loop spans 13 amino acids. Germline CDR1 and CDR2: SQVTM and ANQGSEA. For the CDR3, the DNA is TGCAGCGGAGGTGGGGGGGAGACAGATACGCAGTATTTT. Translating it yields CSGGGGETDTQYF.

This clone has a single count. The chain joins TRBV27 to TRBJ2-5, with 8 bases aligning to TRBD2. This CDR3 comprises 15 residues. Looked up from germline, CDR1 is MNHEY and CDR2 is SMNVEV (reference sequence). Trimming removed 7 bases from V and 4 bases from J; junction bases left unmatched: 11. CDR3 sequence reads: CASKRPGGPGETQYF. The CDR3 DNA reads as TGTGCCAGCAAGAGGCCGGGGGGGCCGGGAGAGACCCAGTACTTC.

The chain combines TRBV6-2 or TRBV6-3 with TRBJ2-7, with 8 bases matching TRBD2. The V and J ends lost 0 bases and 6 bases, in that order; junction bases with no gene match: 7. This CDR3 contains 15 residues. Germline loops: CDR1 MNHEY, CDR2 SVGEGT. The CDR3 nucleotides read TGTGCCAGCAGTTACTCGGTAGCGGGGCGTCGCGAGCAGTACTTC. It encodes CASSYSVAGRREQYF.

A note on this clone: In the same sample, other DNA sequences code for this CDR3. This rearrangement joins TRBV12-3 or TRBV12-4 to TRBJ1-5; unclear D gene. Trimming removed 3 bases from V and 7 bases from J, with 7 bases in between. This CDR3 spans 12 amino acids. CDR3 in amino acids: CASSFGRQPQHF. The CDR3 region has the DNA TGTGCCAGCAGTTTTGGTAGACAGCCCCAGCATTTT.

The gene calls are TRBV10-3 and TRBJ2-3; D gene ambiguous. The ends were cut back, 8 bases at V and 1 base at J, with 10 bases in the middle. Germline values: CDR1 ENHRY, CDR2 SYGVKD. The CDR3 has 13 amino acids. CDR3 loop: CAILPGGTDTQYF. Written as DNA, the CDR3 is TGTGCCATCTTACCTGGGGGCACAGATACGCAGTATTTT.

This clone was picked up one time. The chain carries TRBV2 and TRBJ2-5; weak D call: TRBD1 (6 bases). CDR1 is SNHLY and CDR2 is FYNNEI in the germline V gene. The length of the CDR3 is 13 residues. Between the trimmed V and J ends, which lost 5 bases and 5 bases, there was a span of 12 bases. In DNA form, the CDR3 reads TGTGCCAGCAGTCTAGGGGGTAGGGAGACCCAGTACTTC. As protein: CASSLGGRETQYF.

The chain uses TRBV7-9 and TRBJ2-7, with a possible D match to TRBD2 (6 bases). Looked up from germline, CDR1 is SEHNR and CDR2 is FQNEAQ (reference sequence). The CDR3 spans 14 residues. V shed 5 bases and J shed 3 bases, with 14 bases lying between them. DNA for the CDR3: TGTGCCAGCAGCCCTCTGGGACTTCTCTACGAGCAGTACTTC. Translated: CASSPLGLLYEQYF.

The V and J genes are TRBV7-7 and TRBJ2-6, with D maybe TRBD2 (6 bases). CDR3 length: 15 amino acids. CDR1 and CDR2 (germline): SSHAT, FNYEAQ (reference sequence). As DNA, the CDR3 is TGTGCTAGCGGTGACGGTGGGCCTGGGGCCAACGTCCTGACTTTC. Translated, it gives CASGDGGPGANVLTF.

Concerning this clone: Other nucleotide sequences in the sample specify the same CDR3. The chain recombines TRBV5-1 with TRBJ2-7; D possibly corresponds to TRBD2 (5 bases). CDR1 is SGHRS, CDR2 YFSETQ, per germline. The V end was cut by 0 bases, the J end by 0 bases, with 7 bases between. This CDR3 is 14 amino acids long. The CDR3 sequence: CASSLAGNSYEQYF. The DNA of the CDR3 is TGCGCCAGCAGCTTGGCCGGGAACTCCTACGAGCAGTACTTC.

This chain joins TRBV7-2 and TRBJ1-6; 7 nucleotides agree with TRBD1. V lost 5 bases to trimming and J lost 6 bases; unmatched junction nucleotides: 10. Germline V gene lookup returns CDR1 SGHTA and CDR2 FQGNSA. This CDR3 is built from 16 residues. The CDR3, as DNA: TGTGCCAGCAGCCTCAGGAGGGACAGCCTTAATTCACCCCTCCACTTT. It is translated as CASSLRRDSLNSPLHF. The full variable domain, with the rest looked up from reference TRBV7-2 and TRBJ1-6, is GAGVSQSPSNKVTEKGKDVELRCDPISGHTALYWYRQSLGQGLEFLIYFQGNSAPDKSGLPSDRFSAERTGGSVSTLTIQRTQQEDSAVYLCASSLRRDSLNSPLHFGNGTRLTVT.

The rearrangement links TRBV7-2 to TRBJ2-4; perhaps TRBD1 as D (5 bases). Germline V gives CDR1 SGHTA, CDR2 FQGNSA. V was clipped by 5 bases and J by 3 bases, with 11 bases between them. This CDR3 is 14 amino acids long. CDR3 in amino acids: CASSKGHHKNIQYF. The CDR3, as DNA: TGTGCCAGCAGCAAAGGACACCACAAAAACATTCAGTACTTC.

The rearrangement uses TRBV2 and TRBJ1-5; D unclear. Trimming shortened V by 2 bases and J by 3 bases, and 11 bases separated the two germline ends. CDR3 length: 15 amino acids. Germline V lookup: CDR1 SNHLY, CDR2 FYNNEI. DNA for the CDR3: TGTGCCAGCAGTGAATTCGCAGGCGACAATCAGCCCCAGCATTTT. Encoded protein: CASSEFAGDNQPQHF.

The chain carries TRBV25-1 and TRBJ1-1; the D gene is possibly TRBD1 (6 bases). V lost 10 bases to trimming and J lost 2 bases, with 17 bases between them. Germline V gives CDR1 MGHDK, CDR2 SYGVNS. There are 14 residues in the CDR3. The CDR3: CATESYRANTEAFF. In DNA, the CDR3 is TGTGCCACCGAAAGTTACAGGGCAAACACTGAAGCTTTCTTT.

Here the CDR3 reads CASSLAGGNTGELFF. CDR3 DNA sequence: TGTGCCAGCAGTTTGGCGGGGGGCAACACCGGGGAGCTGTTTTTT. The chain joins TRBV27 to TRBJ2-2; TRBD2 agrees at 8 bases. This CDR3 has 15 amino acids. Germline values: CDR1 MNHEY, CDR2 SMNVEV (reference sequence). J was trimmed by 2 bases and V by 3 bases; bases with no gene match: 2.

CDR3 nucleotide sequence: TGTGCCAGCAGTAGACACGGTCAGCCCCAGCATTTT. This translates into CASSRHGQPQHF. The rearrangement links TRBV28 to TRBJ1-5; D remains ambiguous. Germline loops: CDR1 MDHEN, CDR2 SYDVKM. The V end lost 5 bases, the J end lost 6 bases, and 8 bases lay between the germline ends. The CDR3 spans 12 residues.

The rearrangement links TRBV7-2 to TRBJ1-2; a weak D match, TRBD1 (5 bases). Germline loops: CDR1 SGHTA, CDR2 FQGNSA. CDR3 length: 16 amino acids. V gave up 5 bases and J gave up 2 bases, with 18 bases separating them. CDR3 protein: CASSQLLGGKNYGYTF. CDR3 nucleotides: TGTGCCAGCAGCCAACTTTTGGGGGGGAAGAACTATGGCTACACCTTC.